Sequencing of this TCR beta chain was carried out in a study of cytomegalovirus exposure and HLA in healthy donors. Findings and limits, study-wide: A later analysis showed that HLA-associated TCR beta chains had undergone more clonal expansion than equally common others.

This clone occurred once. What it recognizes is unknown. The PCR used 60 Vbeta and 13 Jbeta primers. The repertoire was sequenced with immunoSEQ multiplex PCR; TCRdb's copy has only in-frame clones and lacks some. The profile shows 150,000 to 200,000 clones, around 80% of them singletons. This CDR3 comprises 11 residues. The V end was cut by 8 bases, the J end by 5 bases, with 10 bases between. The germline V gene has CDR1 SGHTA and CDR2 FQGNSA. The receptor was derived from a man aged 40-49 years in good health and CMV-seronegative. Source material: PBMCs. The chain recombines TRBV7-2 with TRBJ2-7; D perhaps matches TRBD1 (5 bases). The CDR3 nucleotides read TGTGCCAGCCAGGGAACCCACGAGCAGTACTTC. It specifies CASQGTHEQYF.